Each of the 14 T cell receptor beta chains below was sequenced from the same sample in a study of radiation and T cells in renal cell carcinoma. Time point noted: blood 2 weeks post-SBRT. The treatment denotes: 15 Gy SBRT to primary tumor, nephrectomy 4 weeks later. Only in-frame clones appear in the TCRdb table, and some are missing; sequencing was by immunoSEQ multiplex PCR. The table lists 100,000 to 150,000 clones, around 82% of them singletons. Sequenced here: blood, sampled from a patient whose treatment included radiotherapy and nephrectomy. These receptors originate from a middle-aged man with renal cell carcinoma.

The V call is TRBV21-1, the J call TRBJ1-2. TRBV21-1 counts as a pseudogene. CDR3 length equals 18 residues. CDR3 region: CASSKPEPGPNGGYGYTF. The CDR3 DNA is TGTGCCAGCAGCAAACCCGAACCGGGACCCAATGGGGGGTATGGCTACACCTTC.

V is TRBV6-1 and J is TRBJ2-7; D gene unclear. Germline V CDR1 and CDR2: MNHNS, SASEGT. The CDR3 is made up of 12 amino acids. V was shortened by 1 base and J by 0 bases, with 1 base between the two germline ends. The DNA for the CDR3 is TGTGCCAGCAGTGAAGTCTCCTACGAGCAGTACTTC. It translates to CASSEVSYEQYF.

The gene calls are TRBV5-1 and TRBJ2-7; unclear D gene. The ends were cut back, 3 bases at V and 2 bases at J, with 12 bases in the middle. Per germline, CDR1 SGHRS and CDR2 YFSETQ. CDR3 length: 14 residues. The CDR3 here is CASSSGFPAYEQYF. The CDR3 DNA reads as TGCGCCAGCAGCTCTGGGTTCCCGGCCTACGAGCAGTACTTC.

This clone occurred a few times. J is TRBJ1-2 and V is TRBV7-6, with D possibly matching TRBD1 (5 bases). CDR3 length equals 15 residues. The germline CDR1 and CDR2 sequences are SGHVS and FNYEAQ. The V gene lost 5 bases and the J gene lost 2 bases, with 15 bases spanning the gap. CDR3 loop: CASSPLGGTNYGYTF. CDR3 in DNA: TGTGCCAGCAGCCCACTCGGGGGGACCAACTATGGCTACACCTTC.

The chain recombines TRBV10-3 with TRBJ2-3; D is undetermined. The V end was cut by 2 bases, the J end by 4 bases, with 7 bases between. Germline loops: CDR1 ENHRY, CDR2 SYGVKD. This CDR3 is 13 amino acids long. CDR3 protein: CAISELRADTQYF. CDR3 DNA sequence: TGTGCCATCAGTGAGCTCCGGGCAGATACGCAGTATTTT.

This clone was seen only a few times. The CDR3 nucleotides read TGTGCCAGCAGTTGGAAAGGACTAGGAACCTACGAGCAGTACTTC. Its protein product is CASSWKGLGTYEQYF. V is TRBV27 and J is TRBJ2-7; 7 bases line up with TRBD2. CDR1 and CDR2 (germline): MNHEY, SMNVEV (reference sequence). Trimming removed 4 bases from V and 2 bases from J; junction bases left unmatched: 8. The CDR3 spans 15 residues.

The rearrangement links TRBV7-8 to TRBJ2-7, with 10 positions matching TRBD1. The CDR3 has 16 amino acids. Per germline, CDR1 SGHVS and CDR2 FQNEAQ. Trimming removed 1 base from V and 2 bases from J; junction bases left unmatched: 5. The CDR3 is CASSLETGGATYEQYF. The CDR3 coding sequence is TGTGCCAGCAGCTTAGAGACAGGGGGCGCAACCTACGAGCAGTACTTC. Full variable domain (missing parts from reference TRBV7-8 and TRBJ2-7): GAGVSQSPRYKVAKRGQDVALRCDPISGHVSLFWYQQALGQGPEFLTYFQNEAQLDKSGLPSDRFFAERPEGSVSTLKIQRTQQEDSAVYLCASSLETGGATYEQYFGPGTRLTVT.

V and J are TRBV6-6 and TRBJ2-7, with TRBD2 matching 9 bases. V dropped 3 bases and J dropped 6; count of bases not matched to a gene: 6. CDR1 is MNHNY, CDR2 SVGAGI, per germline (reference sequence). There are 14 residues in the CDR3. CDR3 residues: CASSYLAGVGEQYF. CDR3 DNA: TGTGCCAGCAGTTATTTAGCGGGAGTGGGCGAGCAGTACTTC.

In DNA form, the CDR3 reads TGTGCCACCGCAGGCGCTAGCGGGAGGGACGAGCAGTACTTC. Protein sequence: CATAGASGRDEQYF. V is TRBV6-5 and J is TRBJ2-7; 12 positions match TRBD2. The V and J ends lost 10 bases and 5 bases, in that order; junction bases with no gene match: 9. There are 14 residues in the CDR3. Looked up from germline, CDR1 is MNHEY and CDR2 is SVGAGI.

J is TRBJ2-2 and V is TRBV6-4; D unresolved. V dropped 5 bases and J dropped 1 base, with 8 bases sitting between them. Looked up from germline, CDR1 is MRHNA and CDR2 is SNTAGT. The CDR3 runs to 14 residues. The CDR3 nucleotides read TGTGCCAGCAGTTTACAGAGGAACACCGGGGAGCTGTTTTTT. Translation gives CASSLQRNTGELFF.

This chain connects TRBV5-4 to TRBJ2-1; D gene ambiguous. Germline V gene sequence: CDR1 SGHNT, CDR2 YYREEE (reference sequence). Trimming stripped 3 bases from V and 7 bases from J, with 11 bases between. CDR3 length equals 13 residues. The CDR3 sequence is CASSYEQRNEQFF. In nucleotides, the CDR3 is TGTGCCAGCAGCTACGAACAGAGGAATGAGCAGTTCTTC.

This clone occurred once. The J gene is TRBJ1-1, the V gene TRBV30; unclear D gene. The CDR3 consists of 14 residues. V was pared by 4 bases and J by 1 base, with 13 bases between. CDR1 GTSNPN and CDR2 SVGIG come from the germline V gene (reference sequence). This chain's CDR3 is CAWTGIGWNTEAFF. The CDR3 region has the DNA TGTGCCTGGACAGGAATAGGTTGGAACACTGAAGCTTTCTTT.

The chain combines TRBV18 with TRBJ2-1; 10 nucleotides line up with TRBD2. CDR1 KGHSH and CDR2 LQKENI come from the germline V gene. V lost 3 bases and J lost 6; bases outside the gene matches: 11. This CDR3 has 17 residues. CDR3 in DNA: TGTGCCAGCTCACCCCGACAGCGGGAGGGCCTTTTCAATGAGCAGTTCTTC. It specifies CASSPRQREGLFNEQFF.

This chain links TRBV19 with TRBJ1-5, with TRBD1 as a possible D gene (5 bases). V lost 3 bases and J 7 bases, leaving 13 bases between the germline ends. The CDR3 spans 14 residues. Germline V gives CDR1 LNHDA, CDR2 SQIVND (reference sequence). In nucleotides, the CDR3 is TGTGCCAGTAGTATCCTCAGGGTCAGGCAGCCCCAGCATTTT. Its translation is CASSILRVRQPQHF.